This T cell receptor (beta chain) originates from a study of Ad26.COV2.S vaccination and SARS-CoV-2 variants (dated by TCRdb to the early 2020s). For the wider study: Donors in the vaccine arm were drawn from COV1001, a phase I-IIa trial of Ad26.COV2.S in healthy adults that was multicentre, randomized, double-blind and placebo-controlled. Dosing of Ad26.COV2.S was intramuscular, at either 5x10^10 or 1x10^11 viral particles, delivered as one shot or as two shots spaced 56 days apart. Sequencing of the TCRbeta repertoire served to evaluate the specificity and breadth of SARS-CoV-2-reactive T cell receptors following Ad26.COV2.S vaccination. A total of 32 samples were included in the TCR-sequenced set, comprising around 19 Ad26.COV2.S vaccine recipients, 5 placebo recipients and 8 SARS-CoV-2 convalescent individuals. Trial participants were randomized into five groups of five: low-dose or high-dose Ad26.COV2.S given once or twice, or placebo on both occasions. Investigators remained blinded to trial group allocation during experiments and outcome assessment.

As concerns this clone: Its specific antigen is unknown. No base quality information exists; no much larger clone differs at one position.

TCRbeta CDR3 regions were sequenced with the immunoSEQ Assay. After extraction, genomic DNA underwent amplification by bias-controlled multiplex PCR, followed by high-throughput sequencing. The paper's processing steps were these. Collapsing and filtering of sequences were performed to quantify the absolute abundance of each unique TCRbeta CDR3 region. T cell fraction was estimated by normalizing TCRbeta template counts to usable DNA, which was measured by amplifying reference genes present in all nucleated cells. Repertoire TCRs were annotated as SARS-CoV-2-specific by exact matching of V gene, CDR3 amino acid sequence and J gene to a known reactive TCR set. MIRA supplied the reference SARS-CoV-2 TCR set, which was filtered for enrichment in COVID-19-positive ImmuneCODE repertoires so that public or cross-reactive TCRs were removed. Using the MIRA antigens, annotated TCRs were further analysed by specific ORF or by position within an ORF. Breadth was defined as annotated unique rearrangements over total unique productive rearrangements; depth was the summed frequency of those rearrangements. Group comparisons of TCR breadth used two-sided Wilcoxon rank-sum tests. TCRdb limited this immuneACCESS table to in-frame rearrangements with V and J called. A share of clones is missing; checked studies link under half to unresolved V genes, and the rest is unexplained. V, J and clone size are those of that table, while D and trimming were read from the DNA. The sample includes 450,000 to 550,000 clones, with roughly 87% observed a single time. The top ten clones comprise about 2.5% of the sample.

Study-level results and caveats: Substantial breadth of spike-specific CD8+ and CD4+ T cell responses was reported after vaccination. The study lacked the statistical power to compare responses across vaccine doses or regimens. Comparable non-spike TCR breadth was observed between vaccine and placebo recipients, consistent with only spike being contained in the vaccine. Higher spike-specific TCR breadth was observed in Ad26.COV2.S recipients than in placebo recipients (P = 0.0014). According to the authors, total T cell responses may have been underestimated by the TCR breadth and depth analyses.

This sample's treatment or condition label indicates: 19 received Ad26.COV2.S at low or high dose, single or two shots; roughly 5 received placebo; per-sample allocation not given. For vaccine and placebo recipients, repertoires were sequenced using samples collected on day 63 after the first injection. In Cohort 1b, some 25 adults aged 18-55 years were enrolled at a single site in Boston, USA, between 29 July and 7 August 2020. As a vaccine, Ad26.COV2.S was a replication-incompetent adenovirus type 26 vector that expressed a prefusion-stabilized SARS-CoV-2 spike protein derived from the original Wuhan strain. V is shortened by 2 bases, J by 0 bases, and the region joining them spans 10 bases. The CDR3 measures 14 amino acids from cysteine to phenylalanine. Only the CDR3 DNA is retained, 42 bases long and in frame from the first base. The germline V gene (reference sequence) yields GTSNPN for CDR1 and SVGIG for CDR2.

The receptor's source is a person aged 18-60 years who received the Ad26.COV2.S COVID-19 vaccine or a placebo. The rearrangement joined TRBV30 to TRBJ2-5; no D gene can be assigned with confidence. The sequenced sample was peripheral blood, obtained in a trial of Ad26.COV2.S vaccine versus placebo. The nucleotide sequence reads as follows: TGTGCCTGGAGTCTAAACGTGTACCAAGAGACCCAGTACTTC. It is translated as CAWSLNVYQETQYF.